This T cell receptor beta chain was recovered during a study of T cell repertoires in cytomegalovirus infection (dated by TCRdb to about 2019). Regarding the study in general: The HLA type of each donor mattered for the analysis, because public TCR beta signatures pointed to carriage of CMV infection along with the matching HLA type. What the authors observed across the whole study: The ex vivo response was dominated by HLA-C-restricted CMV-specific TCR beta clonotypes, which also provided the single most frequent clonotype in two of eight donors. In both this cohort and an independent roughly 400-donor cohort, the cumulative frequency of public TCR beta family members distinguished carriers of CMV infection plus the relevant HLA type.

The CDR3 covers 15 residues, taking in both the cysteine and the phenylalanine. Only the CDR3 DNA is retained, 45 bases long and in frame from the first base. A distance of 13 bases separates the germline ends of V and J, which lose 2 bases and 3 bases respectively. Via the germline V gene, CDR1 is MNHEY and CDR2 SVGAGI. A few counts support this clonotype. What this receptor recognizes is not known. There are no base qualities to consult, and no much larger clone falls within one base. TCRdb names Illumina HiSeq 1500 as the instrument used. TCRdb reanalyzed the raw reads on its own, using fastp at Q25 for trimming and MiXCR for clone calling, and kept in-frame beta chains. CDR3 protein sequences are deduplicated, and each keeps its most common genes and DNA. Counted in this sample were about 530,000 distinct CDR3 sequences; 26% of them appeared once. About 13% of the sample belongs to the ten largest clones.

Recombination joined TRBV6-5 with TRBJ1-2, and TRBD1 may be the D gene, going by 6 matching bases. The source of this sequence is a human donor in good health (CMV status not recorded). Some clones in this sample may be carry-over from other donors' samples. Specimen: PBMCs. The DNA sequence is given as TGTGCCAGCAGTTACCAGCTACAGGGCTACTATGGCTACACCTTC. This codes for CASSYQLQGYYGYTF.